These T cell receptor beta chains were read from a single sample in a study of T cell responses to AZD1222 COVID-19 vaccine. TCRdb's table, derived via immunoSEQ multiplex PCR, lists solely in-frame clones and lacks some. The profile shows about 110,000 clones, 70% to 90% of them singletons. This material consisted of peripheral blood, taken 28 days after the second AZD1222 dose. The receptor source for this set is an adult who received the AZD1222 COVID-19 vaccine. The CDR3 runs from the conserved cysteine through the conserved F or W. The D gene is left open where the match is weak. The listing skips clone size in some rows; elsewhere it reads once, few, many or a size class.

D gene	V gene	J gene	clone size	CDR3 protein	CDR3 DNA
TRBD1	TRBV19	TRBJ1-1	.	CASSPTRTGGTEAFF	TGTGCCAGTAGTCCAACAAGGACAGGGGGCACTGAAGCTTTCTTT
.	TRBV4-2	TRBJ2-4	few	CASSQDFEASKNIQYF	TGTGCCAGCAGCCAAGATTTCGAAGCCAGCAAAAACATTCAGTACTTC
.	TRBV28	TRBJ1-1	.	CASVSGHANTEAFF	TGTGCCAGCGTCTCAGGGCATGCGAACACTGAAGCTTTCTTT
.	TRBV4-2	TRBJ1-5	.	CASSQGPLSNQPQHF	TGTGCCAGCAGCCAAGGGCCCCTTAGCAATCAGCCCCAGCATTTT
TRBD1	TRBV7-8	TRBJ2-6	.	CASSNVPGQANSGANVLTF	TGTGCCAGCAGTAATGTTCCGGGACAGGCAAACTCTGGGGCCAACGTCCTGACTTTC
TRBD1	TRBV6-4	TRBJ2-3	.	CASSDTGTGGADTQYF	TGTGCCAGCAGTGACACCGGGACAGGGGGTGCAGATACGCAGTATTTT
.	TRBV7-2	TRBJ2-5	.	CASSFFAGPGGETQYF	TGTGCCAGCAGCTTCTTTGCCGGGCCAGGTGGGGAGACCCAGTACTTC
.	TRBV3-1/TRBV3-2	TRBJ1-2	.	CASSQLPDSNYGYTF	TGTGCCAGCAGCCAATTACCCGACAGTAACTATGGCTACACCTTC
.	TRBV12-3/TRBV12-4	TRBJ1-2	once	CASSPGFWGYTF	TGTGCCAGCAGTCCAGGGTTTTGGGGCTACACCTTC
.	TRBV7-8	TRBJ1-1	few	CASSLGGENTEAFF	TGTGCCAGCAGCTTAGGGGGGGAGAACACTGAAGCTTTCTTT
.	TRBV7-3	TRBJ2-5	.	CASSLGAGYQETQYF	TGTGCCAGCAGCTTAGGTGCGGGTTACCAAGAGACCCAGTACTTC
.	TRBV12-3/TRBV12-4	TRBJ1-2	.	CASSFELRSGYTF	TGTGCCAGCAGTTTTGAGCTGAGGAGTGGCTACACCTTC
.	TRBV18	TRBJ1-1	.	CASSPQDRNTEAFF	TGTGCCAGCTCACCACAGGACAGGAACACTGAAGCTTTCTTT
TRBD1	TRBV7-9	TRBJ2-7	.	CASNEAGQGTSYEQYF	TGTGCCAGCAACGAAGCCGGACAGGGTACTTCCTACGAGCAGTACTTC
TRBD1	TRBV7-2	TRBJ1-5	.	CASSARTGHNQPQHF	TGTGCCAGCAGCGCGCGGACAGGGCACAATCAGCCCCAGCATTTT
.	TRBV2	TRBJ2-7	.	CASGLYEQYF	TGTGCCAGCGGTTTATACGAGCAGTACTTC
.	TRBV5-1	TRBJ1-6	.	CASSLVSRGESPLHF	TGCGCCAGCAGCTTGGTTTCGAGGGGCGAATCACCCCTCCACTTT
.	TRBV2	TRBJ1-2	.	CASSDNSGVRGYTF	TGTGCCAGCAGTGACAACTCAGGAGTACGCGGCTACACCTTC
.	TRBV28	TRBJ1-2	.	CASVANYGYTF	TGTGCCAGCGTAGCTAACTATGGCTACACCTTC
.	TRBV19	TRBJ1-5	.	CASSIGQRLSNQPQHF	TGTGCCAGTAGTATAGGGCAGCGGCTTAGCAATCAGCCCCAGCATTTT
TRBD2	TRBV7-3	TRBJ2-1	.	CASSLRTSGSGEQFF	TGTGCCAGCAGCTTACGGACTAGCGGGAGCGGTGAGCAGTTCTTC
TRBD2	TRBV19	TRBJ2-3	.	CASSIGLAGGPGTQYF	TGTGCCAGTAGTATAGGTCTAGCGGGAGGGCCAGGCACGCAGTATTTT
TRBD2	TRBV3-1/TRBV3-2	TRBJ2-1	.	CASRASGTYNEQFF	TGTGCCAGCAGGGCTAGCGGGACCTACAATGAGCAGTTCTTC
TRBD1	TRBV28	TRBJ1-3	.	CASSSPTGPYFPGNTIYF	TGTGCCAGCAGTTCCCCGACAGGGCCCTATTTCCCTGGAAACACCATATATTTT
.	TRBV21-1	TRBJ1-2	.	CASRPSWGTTNYGYTF	TGTGCCAGCAGACCTTCCTGGGGCACAACTAACTATGGCTACACCTTC
.	TRBV7-9	TRBJ1-6	once	CASTLSDTLYNSPLHF	TGTGCCAGCACCCTTTCCGATACCTTATATAATTCACCCCTCCACTTT
.	TRBV4-2	TRBJ2-1	once	CASSQERDRVRNEQFF	TGTGCCAGCAGCCAAGAACGTGACAGAGTTAGGAATGAGCAGTTCTTC
.	TRBV28	TRBJ2-3	.	CASSLWVSRRDTDTQYF	TGTGCCAGCAGTTTATGGGTGTCTAGGCGGGATACAGATACGCAGTATTTT
.	TRBV3-1/TRBV3-2	TRBJ2-3	.	CASSQVRTTQYF	TGTGCCAGCAGCCAAGTAAGGACCACGCAGTATTTT
TRBD2	TRBV6-6	TRBJ2-1	.	CATKPLSSGGYNEQFF	TGTGCCACCAAGCCCCTCTCTAGCGGGGGATACAATGAGCAGTTCTTC
.	TRBV7-3	TRBJ1-2	.	CASSLSDGNYGYTF	TGTGCCAGCAGCTTAAGCGACGGAAACTATGGCTACACCTTC
.	TRBV20-1	TRBJ1-5	.	CSASWNYHSNQPQHF	TGCAGTGCTAGTTGGAATTATCATAGCAATCAGCCCCAGCATTTT
.	TRBV5-1	TRBJ2-1	.	CASSLARAAYNEQFF	TGCGCCAGCAGCTTGGCCAGGGCGGCATACAATGAGCAGTTCTTC
.	TRBV28	TRBJ2-7	.	CASIDSGTTYEQYF	TGTGCCAGCATTGATTCAGGTACTACCTACGAGCAGTACTTC
TRBD2	TRBV7-2	TRBJ2-6	.	CASSPRAGGRPGANVLTF	TGTGCCAGCAGCCCCCGCGCGGGGGGTCGCCCTGGGGCCAACGTCCTGACTTTC
TRBD2	TRBV6-5	TRBJ2-5	few	CASGTSGPRVETQYF	TGTGCCAGTGGGACTAGCGGCCCGAGGGTGGAGACCCAGTACTTC
TRBD2	TRBV27	TRBJ2-1	.	CASSTPPSGYNEQFF	TGTGCCAGCAGTACCCCTCCTAGCGGATACAATGAGCAGTTCTTC
.	TRBV30	TRBJ1-5	.	CAWSEGTVRPQHF	TGTGCCTGGAGTGAGGGGACGGTTCGGCCCCAGCATTTT
TRBD1	TRBV5-4	TRBJ2-7	.	CASSLDRVSYEQYF	TGTGCCAGCAGCCTAGACAGGGTCTCTTACGAGCAGTACTTC
.	TRBV5-1	TRBJ2-1	.	CASSSLQGVDNEQFF	TGCGCCAGCAGCTCCCTCCAGGGAGTAGACAATGAGCAGTTCTTC
.	TRBV5-4	TRBJ1-6	.	CASSSPFGGPLHF	TGTGCCAGCAGCTCGCCCTTCGGGGGGCCCCTCCACTTT
.	TRBV5-4	TRBJ1-2	once	CASSLEIEGNYGYTF	TGTGCCAGCAGCTTGGAAATTGAGGGTAACTATGGCTACACCTTC
.	TRBV18	TRBJ1-3	.	CASSPTGLAGNTIYF	TGTGCCAGCTCACCAACAGGGCTCGCTGGAAACACCATATATTTT
.	TRBV6-1	TRBJ2-7	.	CASSELTGSSFEQYF	TGTGCCAGCAGTGAACTCACAGGGAGCTCGTTCGAGCAGTACTTC
.	TRBV12-3/TRBV12-4	TRBJ1-1	once	CASSIWGTEAFF	TGTGCCAGCAGTATCTGGGGCACTGAAGCTTTCTTT
.	TRBV9	TRBJ1-6	.	CASSVGPGVPNSPLHF	TGTGCCAGCAGCGTAGGTCCGGGAGTACCTAATTCACCCCTCCACTTT
TRBD2	TRBV9	TRBJ2-1	.	CASSVEGLVNNEQFF	TGTGCCAGCAGCGTAGAGGGACTAGTCAACAATGAGCAGTTCTTC
.	TRBV9	TRBJ1-1	.	CASSAGGSGTEAFF	TGTGCCAGCAGCGCCGGGGGATCGGGCACTGAAGCTTTCTTT
.	TRBV29-1	TRBJ2-5	.	CSVEQGGETQYF	TGCAGCGTTGAGCAGGGAGGAGAGACCCAGTACTTC
.	TRBV6-5	TRBJ2-3	.	CASAGRDTQYF	TGTGCCAGCGCGGGGAGAGATACGCAGTATTTT
.	TRBV29-1	TRBJ1-2	.	CSVVSYGYTF	TGCAGCGTTGTGTCTTATGGCTACACCTTC
.	TRBV2	TRBJ2-3	.	CASKIRGDTQYF	TGTGCCAGCAAGATTCGGGGGGATACGCAGTATTTT
.	TRBV30	TRBJ1-5	few	CAWDTGISNQPQHF	TGTGCCTGGGACACAGGTATTAGCAATCAGCCCCAGCATTTT
.	TRBV27	TRBJ1-6	.	CASSLGGGYSPLHF	TGTGCCAGCAGTTTAGGGGGCGGTTATTCACCCCTCCACTTT
.	TRBV24-1	TRBJ1-4	.	CATSIGEKLFF	TGTGCCACCAGTATTGGTGAAAAACTGTTTTTT
TRBD1	TRBV3-1/TRBV3-2	TRBJ1-6	.	CASSRRQGALQSSPLHF	TGTGCCAGCAGCCGCCGGCAGGGGGCTCTCCAGAGTTCACCCCTCCACTTT
.	TRBV20-1	TRBJ2-7	once	CSASQGRRGFTYEQYF	TGCAGTGCTAGTCAGGGTCGGAGGGGATTCACCTACGAGCAGTACTTC
.	TRBV19	TRBJ1-2	.	CASAQGGGRDGYTF	TGTGCCAGTGCCCAAGGCGGGGGTCGGGATGGCTACACCTTC
.	TRBV13	TRBJ1-1	.	CASSFRGPTEAFF	TGTGCCAGCAGCTTTCGGGGGCCCACTGAAGCTTTCTTT